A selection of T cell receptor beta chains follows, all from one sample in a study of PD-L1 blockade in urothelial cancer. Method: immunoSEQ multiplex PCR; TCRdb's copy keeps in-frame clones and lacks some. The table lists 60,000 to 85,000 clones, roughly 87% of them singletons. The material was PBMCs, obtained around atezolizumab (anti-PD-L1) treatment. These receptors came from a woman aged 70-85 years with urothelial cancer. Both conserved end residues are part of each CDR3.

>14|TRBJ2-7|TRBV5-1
CASSLFLASYEQYF
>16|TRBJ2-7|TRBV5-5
CASSWDRADLNYEQYF
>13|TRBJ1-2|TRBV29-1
CSVEDREVRGYTF
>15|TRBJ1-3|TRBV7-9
CASSFLGSSGNTIYF
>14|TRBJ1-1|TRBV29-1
CSVEDRPGVTEAFF
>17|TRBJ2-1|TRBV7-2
CASSLVVGTSGYNEQFF
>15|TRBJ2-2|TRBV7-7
CASSRGGANTGELFF
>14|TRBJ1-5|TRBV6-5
CASSLQRSNQPQHF
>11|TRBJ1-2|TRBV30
CAWSPLYGYTF
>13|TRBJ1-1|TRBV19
CASGRQENTEAFF
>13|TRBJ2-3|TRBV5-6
CASSLPDTDTQYF
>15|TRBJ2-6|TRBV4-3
CASSPGGSGANVLTF
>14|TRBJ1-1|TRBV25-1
CASSDGRVPRPAFF
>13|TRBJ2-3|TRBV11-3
CASSLDRGDTQYF